These 23 T cell receptor beta chains originate from one sample sequenced in a study of PD-L1 blockade in urothelial cancer (dated by TCRdb to about 2017). The library was prepared using the immunoSEQ multiplex PCR assay. The table was pulled from immuneACCESS by TCRdb, which kept in-frame rearrangements only. Such tables lose some clones; where checked, under half of the loss comes from unresolved V genes, and the rest has no known cause. The sample profile shows about 91,000 clones; 90% of them were found once. The ten most abundant clones make up roughly 9.4% of the sample. This specimen was PBMCs, taken around atezolizumab (anti-PD-L1) treatment. The receptors here all came from a man in his fifties or sixties with urothelial cancer.

This clone was counted a few times. This rearrangement joins TRBV16 to TRBJ1-4; TRBD1 matches 8 bases. CDR3 size: 16 residues. Trimming took 2 bases from V and 2 from J; bases not matched to a gene: 4. The germline gives CDR1 KGHSY, CDR2 FQNENV. The CDR3 protein is CASSQGQGGTNEKLFF. CDR3 coding DNA: TGTGCCAGCAGCCAAGGACAGGGCGGCACTAATGAAAAACTGTTTTTT.

The genes are TRBV7-2 and TRBJ1-2; 7 bases agree with TRBD1. This CDR3 spans 13 amino acids. Germline CDR1 is SGHTA and CDR2 is FQGNSA. After removal of 5 bases from V and 3 bases from J, the junction contained 3 bases not matched to a gene. Here the CDR3 DNA reads TGTGCCAGCAGCGGACAGGAGGACTATGGCTACACCTTC. Amino acids: CASSGQEDYGYTF.

Here the CDR3 DNA reads TGCGCCACCTCCCCCGGGACTAGCAAAAACGAGCAGTACTTC. This encodes CATSPGTSKNEQYF. The genes are TRBV10-1 and TRBJ2-7; the match to TRBD2 covers 9 bases. The CDR3 covers 14 residues. After removal of 10 bases from V and 5 bases from J, the junction contained 12 bases not matched to a gene. The germline V gene has CDR1 WNHNN and CDR2 SYGVQD (reference sequence).

The rearrangement links TRBV6-5 to TRBJ2-5; 7 bases are shared with TRBD2. After removal of 2 bases from V and 5 bases from J, the junction contained 8 bases not matched to a gene. Germline V gene lookup returns CDR1 MNHEY and CDR2 SVGAGI. The CDR3 extends over 15 amino acids. The CDR3 protein is CASSYGAGESETQYF. CDR3 sequence (DNA): TGTGCCAGCAGTTACGGGGCGGGAGAATCTGAGACCCAGTACTTC.

This clone was recorded only once. The rearrangement joins TRBV7-2 to TRBJ2-5; D ambiguous. CDR3 size: 12 residues. CDR1 is SGHTA, CDR2 FQGNSA, per germline. Trimming removed 5 bases from V and 0 bases from J, with 4 bases in between. DNA of the CDR3: TGTGCCAGCAGCCCGTACCAAGAGACCCAGTACTTC. Encoded protein: CASSPYQETQYF.

This rearrangement joins TRBV4-1 to TRBJ2-2, with D perhaps TRBD1 (5 bases). Germline V gene data show CDR1 as MGHRA and CDR2 as YSYEKL. CDR3 length: 19 amino acids. V was pared by 4 bases and J by 2 bases, with 23 bases between. CDR3 in DNA: TGCGCCAGCAGCCTAAAAGTTGGGGCAGGGCCCTTAAACACCGGGGAGCTGTTTTTT. This translates into CASSLKVGAGPLNTGELFF.

The chain couples TRBV11-2 to TRBJ1-6; 8 nucleotides agree with TRBD1. J lost 7 bases, V lost 6 bases, and 5 bases had no gene match. This CDR3 has 14 residues. From germline, CDR1 is SGHAT and CDR2 FQNNGV. CDR3 in DNA: TGTGCCAGCAGATGGGACAGGATGAATTCACCCCTCCACTTT. It encodes CASRWDRMNSPLHF.

A word on this clone: Relative to the germline gene, one junction end is altered; a read error may explain this. The rearrangement joins TRBV7-2 to TRBJ1-2; tentatively, D is TRBD1 (6 bases). Germline lookup yields CDR1 SGHTA and CDR2 FQGNSA. The CDR3 length is 12 residues. The CDR3 bases are TGTGCCAGCAGCGGCACAACGGGGGGCAGTATCTTC. Its protein product is CASSGTTGGSIF.

The chain carries TRBV18 and TRBJ1-2, with TRBD1 matching over 7 bases. Trimming removed 5 bases from V and 3 bases from J; junction bases left unmatched: 3. Germline CDR1 is KGHSH and CDR2 is LQKENI. CDR3 size: 13 residues. DNA of the CDR3: TGTGCCAGCTCAACTGGACAGGACTATGGCTACACCTTC. Translating it yields CASSTGQDYGYTF.

V is TRBV7-9 and J is TRBJ2-7; D unresolved. CDR3 length: 11 amino acids. Per germline, CDR1 SEHNR and CDR2 FQNEAQ (reference sequence). Trimming left V 5 bases short and J 1 base short, with 3 bases between. The DNA of the CDR3 is TGTGCCAGCAGCCGTTCCTACGAGCAGTACTTC. Protein: CASSRSYEQYF.

The chain carries TRBV27 and TRBJ2-3; possible D gene TRBD1, 6 bases. Germline-derived CDR1 and CDR2 are MNHEY and SMNVEV (reference sequence). The ends were cut back, 7 bases at V and 4 bases at J, with 18 bases in the middle. This CDR3 is built from 15 residues. CDR3 bases: TGTGCCAGCACCCCGTGGGCAGGGGCAGCAGATACGCAGTATTTT. Encoded protein: CASTPWAGAADTQYF.

Written as DNA, the CDR3 is TGTGCCAGCAGCTTAGTAGGGGCCACCTACGAGCAGTACTTC. It translates to CASSLVGATYEQYF. The gene calls are TRBV7-8 and TRBJ2-7, with TRBD1 as a possible D gene (5 bases). Trimming took off 1 base at V and 2 bases at J, with 9 bases between the two ends. Germline CDR1 reads SGHVS; CDR2 reads FQNEAQ. The CDR3 runs to 14 residues.

The chain has TRBV7-6 and TRBJ2-5, with TRBD1 as a possible D gene (5 bases). CDR3 length: 18 amino acids. Germline CDR1 SGHVS, CDR2 FNYEAQ. Trimming removed 1 base at V and 4 bases at J, with 22 bases between. CDR3 region: CASSLDPPPRERRETQYF. CDR3 nucleotide sequence: TGTGCCAGCAGCTTAGACCCTCCCCCCAGGGAAAGGCGAGAGACCCAGTACTTC. The complete variable domain, with remaining parts taken from reference TRBV7-6 and TRBJ2-5, reads GAGVSQSPRYKVTKRGQDVALRCDPISGHVSLYWYRQALGQGPEFLTYFNYEAQQDKSGLPNDRFSAERPEGSISTLTIQRTEQRDSAMYRCASSLDPPPRERRETQYFGPGTRLLVL.

This rearrangement joins TRBV5-4 to TRBJ2-7, with 14 bases fitting TRBD2. The CDR3 consists of 17 residues. CDR1 and CDR2 (germline): SGHNT, YYREEE (reference sequence). The V gene end was trimmed by 3 bases and the J gene end by 1 base; junction bases not matched to a gene: 6. CDR3 bases: TGTGCCAGCAGCTCCGGGACTAGCGGGGGAATTTCCTACGAGCAGTACTTC. Amino acids: CASSSGTSGGISYEQYF. The full variable domain, with the rest looked up from reference TRBV5-4 and TRBJ2-7, is ETGVTQSPTHLIKTRGQQVTLRCSSQSGHNTVSWYQQALGQGPQFIFQYYREEENGRGNFPPRFSGLQFPNYSSELNVNALELDDSALYLCASSSGTSGGISYEQYFGPGTRLTVT.

The rearrangement links TRBV13 to TRBJ1-1, with 8 bases aligning to TRBD1. The V segment lost 6 bases and the J segment 5 bases; nucleotides outside the gene matches: 8. The CDR3 totals 14 residues. CDR1 PRHDT and CDR2 FYEKMQ come from the germline V gene (reference sequence). CDR3 coding DNA: TGTGCCAGCAGTACTACCAGGGGGCCTACTGAAGCTTTCTTT. Amino acids: CASSTTRGPTEAFF.

This clone was seen only once. The genes are TRBV20-1 and TRBJ1-1, with no clear D. Germline V gene sequence: CDR1 DFQATT, CDR2 SNEGSKA (reference sequence). V dropped 2 bases and J dropped 11 bases, with 12 bases sitting between them. The CDR3 spans 11 residues. In nucleotides, the CDR3 is TGCAGTGCTAGAAGGCCGAACGGGGCTTTCTTT. Its protein product is CSARRPNGAFF.

The rearrangement uses TRBV15 and TRBJ1-2; D ambiguous. This CDR3 is 14 amino acids long. With 6 bases removed from V and 0 bases from J, the gap between germline ends came to 11 bases. CDR1 and CDR2 (germline): LNHNV, YYDKDF (reference sequence). The CDR3 coding sequence is TGTGCCACCAGAGAGGGCGGAGCTAACTATGGCTACACCTTC. Translation gives CATREGGANYGYTF.

The V call is TRBV25-1, the J call TRBJ1-6; TRBD1 aligns across 9 bases. V lost 6 bases and J lost 7; bases outside the gene matches: 4. The CDR3 totals 14 residues. Germline CDR1 is MGHDK and CDR2 is SYGVNS. The CDR3 coding sequence is TGTGCCAGCAGGGGACAGGGACTGAATTCACCCCTCCACTTT. It translates to CASRGQGLNSPLHF. Together with reference TRBV25-1 and TRBJ1-6, the CDR3 gives the full variable domain: EADIYQTPRYLVIGTGKKITLECSQTMGHDKMYWYQQDPGMELHLIHYSYGVNSTEKGDLSSESTVSRIRTEHFPLTLESARPSHTSQYLCASRGQGLNSPLHFGNGTRLTVT.

This chain joins TRBV5-1 and TRBJ1-3, with a weak D call TRBD1 (5 bases). V was shortened by 7 bases and J by 2 bases, with 10 bases between the two germline ends. Germline V gives CDR1 SGHRS, CDR2 YFSETQ. This CDR3 is 13 amino acids long. The CDR3 sequence is CASGDLTGNTIYF. CDR3 sequence (DNA): TGCGCCAGCGGGGACTTGACTGGAAACACCATATATTTT.

The CDR3 reads CASSERRAGGPGDTQYF. DNA for the CDR3: TGTGCCAGCAGTGAACGTAGGGCGGGAGGGCCGGGAGATACGCAGTATTTT. The chain links TRBV6-1 to TRBJ2-3; the match to TRBD2 covers 9 bases. Germline CDR1 MNHNS, CDR2 SASEGT. CDR3 size: 17 residues. The trim removed 2 bases at V and 5 bases at J, leaving 11 bases unmatched.

This clone has just one count. The gene calls are TRBV5-6 and TRBJ2-5; TRBD1 is a possible D gene (5 bases). Germline V gene lookup returns CDR1 SGHDT and CDR2 YYEEEE. Trimming removed 2 bases from V and 3 bases from J, with 8 bases in between. This CDR3 contains 13 residues. The CDR3 spells CASSLSREETQYF. CDR3 nucleotide sequence: TGTGCCAGCAGCTTAAGCAGGGAAGAGACCCAGTACTTC. Using reference TRBV5-6 and TRBJ2-5 for the parts outside the CDR3, the full variable domain is DAGVTQSPTHLIKTRGQQVTLRCSPKSGHDTVSWYQQALGQGPQFIFQYYEEEERQRGNFPDRFSGHQFPNYSSELNVNALLLGDSALYLCASSLSREETQYFGPGTRLLVL.

The genes are TRBV19 and TRBJ2-1; D perhaps matches TRBD2 (5 bases). The V end lost 7 bases, the J end lost 4 bases, and 14 bases lay between the germline ends. CDR3 length equals 14 residues. From germline, CDR1 is LNHDA and CDR2 SQIVND (reference sequence). CDR3 DNA: TGTGCCAGTAAATACGGACTGACTTACAATGAGCAGTTCTTC. Protein sequence: CASKYGLTYNEQFF.

This chain uses TRBV28 with TRBJ1-2, with 7 bases fitting TRBD1. V lost 4 bases, J lost 8 bases, and 13 bases stayed unmatched. The CDR3 runs 15 residues. The germline CDR1 and CDR2 sequences are MDHEN and SYDVKM. The CDR3 sequence: CASSYTGAHIGGYTF. CDR3 coding DNA: TGTGCCAGCAGTTACACAGGGGCCCACATAGGGGGCTACACCTTC.